This TCR beta chain was captured in a study of blood T cell repertoires in COVID-19. Study-wide background: The United States, Italy and Spain were the sources of the acute and convalescent COVID-19 samples. Nucleic acid was either cDNA or gDNA, and it came from T cells, B-cell-depleted T cells, or PBMCs.

Per the original data handling: Cell counts per sample came from amplifying reference gene primers. The data were produced by immunoSEQ multiplex PCR, yet TCRdb's version contains in-frame clones alone and is incomplete. V, J and clone size are those of that table, while D and trimming were read from the DNA. The table includes hundreds of thousands of clones, about 89% detected once. The CDR3 runs to 11 residues. CDR1 ENHRY and CDR2 SYGVKD come from the germline V gene. Trimming removed 6 bases at V and 2 bases at J, with 3 bases between. The chain recombines TRBV10-3 with TRBJ2-3; D ambiguous. What was sequenced was peripheral blood. The sequence came from a man in his forties or fifties with acute or convalescent COVID-19. CDR3 residues: CAISSTDTQYF. CDR3 DNA sequence: TGTGCCATCAGCTCCACAGATACGCAGTATTTT.